These T cell receptor beta chains were read from a single sample in a study of blood T cell repertoires in COVID-19. Clones were read by immunoSEQ multiplex PCR, and TCRdb kept only the in-frame ones, dropping some. The table has 250,000 to 300,000 clones, approximately 90% seen once. The specimen was PBMCs or T cells enriched from blood (not recorded which). Source of these receptors: an older woman in a cohort exposed to, infected with or recovered from COVID-19 (not recorded which). Both conserved end residues are part of each CDR3. The D gene is left open where the match is weak. Clone size, where shown, is once, few, many, or a class for clones that have expanded.

J gene,V gene,D gene,clone size,CDR3 DNA,CDR3 protein
TRBJ1-6,TRBV19,TRBD1,.,TGTGCCAGTAGTATAGACAACAGGGGTAATTCACCCCTCCACTTT,CASSIDNRGNSPLHF
TRBJ1-2,TRBV3-1/TRBV3-2,TRBD1,.,TGTGCCAGCAGCCTTCGGACAGGCCAGCCGTACACCTTC,CASSLRTGQPYTF
TRBJ1-3,TRBV2,.,.,TGTGCCAGCAGTGAAGCGCGAACAGGCTTCTCTGGAAACACCATATATTTT,CASSEARTGFSGNTIYF
TRBJ2-4,TRBV9,.,.,TGTGCCAGCAGCGTAACCTTGAGGAGGCTAGCCAAAAACATTCAGTACTTC,CASSVTLRRLAKNIQYF
TRBJ2-5,TRBV6-5,.,.,TGTGCCAGCAACGGAGGGGATTCCCAAGAGACCCAGTACTTC,CASNGGDSQETQYF
TRBJ1-5,TRBV5-6,.,.,TGTGCCAGCAGCTTGGAGCCGTATCAGGACAGCGCTGGTCAGCCCCAGCATTTT,CASSLEPYQDSAGQPQHF
TRBJ1-6,TRBV5-1,TRBD1,.,TGCGCCAGCAGCTTGGATGGGACAGGGACGTCACCCCTCCACTTT,CASSLDGTGTSPLHF
TRBJ2-5,TRBV4-1,TRBD1,.,TGCGCCAGCAGCCAAAGGGGGGGACAGGGGGTTCAAGAGACCCAGTACTTC,CASSQRGGQGVQETQYF
TRBJ2-1,TRBV19,TRBD2,.,TGTGCCAGTACCCCGACTAGCGGGAGGGACAATGAGCAGTTCTTC,CASTPTSGRDNEQFF
TRBJ1-2,TRBV29-1,.,.,TGCAGCGTTGAAGCCTACAGGCGAGATGAAAACTATGGCTACACCTTC,CSVEAYRRDENYGYTF
TRBJ2-7,TRBV6-5,.,.,TGTGCCAGCAAGGAGGACTGGGCCTACGAGCAGTACTTC,CASKEDWAYEQYF
TRBJ1-4,TRBV7-9,TRBD1,.,TGTGCCAGCAGCTTAACAGGGGGAGGTGAAAAACTGTTTTTT,CASSLTGGGEKLFF
TRBJ2-3,TRBV11-1,.,few,TGTGCCAGCAGCCCTACTAGCTTGAGGATCACAGATACGCAGTATTTT,CASSPTSLRITDTQYF
TRBJ1-4,TRBV7-9,.,.,TGTGCCAGCAGCATTCGTACCGGACGGGATAATGAAAAACTGTTTTTT,CASSIRTGRDNEKLFF
TRBJ2-5,TRBV11-2,.,.,TGTGCCAGCAGCCCGCGGACAAATCAAGAGACCCAGTACTTC,CASSPRTNQETQYF
TRBJ2-7,TRBV7-5,.,.,TGTGCCAGAAGCAGACCGGGACAGGGGGTCTCCTACGAGCAGTACTTC,CARSRPGQGVSYEQYF
TRBJ2-3,TRBV6-4,.,once,TGTGCCAGTCCAATCGGCGGGACCACAGATACGCAGTATTTT,CASPIGGTTDTQYF
TRBJ1-3,TRBV5-1,.,.,TGCGCCAGCAGCTTGGGCGGGTCTGGAAACACCATATATTTT,CASSLGGSGNTIYF
TRBJ2-1,TRBV23-1,TRBD2,.,TGCGCCAGCAGTGAAATGGGACTAGCGGAACGAACCGGGGCCTACAATGAGCAGTTCTTC,CASSEMGLAERTGAYNEQFF
TRBJ2-1,TRBV4-1,.,.,TGCGCCAGCAGCCTTGGAAGGCGGAGCCCCTACAATGAGCAGTTCTTC,CASSLGRRSPYNEQFF
TRBJ1-5,TRBV5-1,.,.,TGCGCCAGCAGCTTCGGGGGGGCGTGGAATCAGCCCCAGCATTTT,CASSFGGAWNQPQHF
TRBJ2-3,TRBV5-1,.,.,TGCGCCAGCGCTCGAGGAACTAGCACAGATACGCAGTATTTT,CASARGTSTDTQYF
TRBJ1-1,TRBV13,TRBD1,.,TGTGCCAGCAGCCCTTCTGGGACAGGGGGCTGGACTGAAGCTTTCTTT,CASSPSGTGGWTEAFF
TRBJ1-5,TRBV18,.,once,TGTGCCAGCTCACCACAGGAGGATCAGCCCCAGCATTTT,CASSPQEDQPQHF
TRBJ1-1,TRBV6-5,.,once,TGTGCCAGCAGTTACTCGGTAGGGGAGGTTAAAACTGAAGCTTTCTTT,CASSYSVGEVKTEAFF
TRBJ2-3,TRBV7-3,TRBD2,.,TGTGCCAGCAGCTTAAGGGGGGGACTGAGCACAGATACGCAGTATTTT,CASSLRGGLSTDTQYF
TRBJ2-1,TRBV28,.,once,TGTGCCAGCAGTTTCCCCGGGAAGGCCCGCAATGAGCAGTTCTTC,CASSFPGKARNEQFF
TRBJ2-1,TRBV20-1,.,.,TGCAGTGCTAGTAGGAGCAACTCCTACAATGAGCAGTTCTTC,CSASRSNSYNEQFF
TRBJ2-7,TRBV29-1,TRBD1,.,TGCAGCGTTGCGCCAGGGGGATACGAGCAGTACTTC,CSVAPGGYEQYF
TRBJ1-1,TRBV15,.,.,TGTGCCACCAGCAGAGATAGGAGGAACACTGAAGCTTTCTTT,CATSRDRRNTEAFF
TRBJ2-5,TRBV11-3,.,.,TGTGCCAGCAGCTTAGAGGGGGGACGTTGGGAGACCCAGTACTTC,CASSLEGGRWETQYF
TRBJ1-2,TRBV27,.,.,TGTGCCAGCAGTTCGGGAATGGCAGACTTCTTC,CASSSGMADFF
TRBJ2-1,TRBV7-6,.,.,TGTGCCAGCAGCTTTAAAGGCCTGGGGCAAGGCAATGAGCAGTTCTTC,CASSFKGLGQGNEQFF
TRBJ2-1,TRBV16,.,.,TGTGCCAGCAGCCTTAGTTTGCGGAACAATGAGCAGTTCTTC,CASSLSLRNNEQFF
TRBJ2-3,TRBV7-2,TRBD2,once,TGTGCCAGCAGCTTAATGGGGAGGGCCAAGACAGATACGCAGTATTTT,CASSLMGRAKTDTQYF